Each of the 3 T cell receptor beta chains below was sequenced from the same sample in a study of OX40 agonist ivuxolimab in advanced cancers. TCRdb's table, derived via immunoSEQ multiplex PCR, lists solely in-frame clones and lacks some. The repertoire has some 74,000 clones, approximately 85% of them found once; the top ten carry under 0.55%. The material was CD4+ or CD8+ T cells sorted from blood, obtained in a trial of the OX40 agonist ivuxolimab. The receptors stem from an adult with an advanced solid tumor such as melanoma, head and neck, liver or kidney cancer.

This chain uses TRBV30 with TRBJ1-1, with TRBD1 as a possible D gene (5 bases). The germline V gene encodes CDR1 GTSNPN and CDR2 SVGIG (reference sequence). The CDR3 runs to 12 residues. Trimming shortened V by 4 bases and J by 4 bases, and 10 bases separated the two germline ends. DNA of the CDR3: TGTGCCTGGAAGTTTCAGGGCACTGAAGCTTTCTTT. This sequence encodes CAWKFQGTEAFF.

The genes are TRBV7-2 and TRBJ2-7, with D uncertain. Trimming stripped 2 bases from V and 0 bases from J, with 8 bases between. The CDR3 is 14 residues long. Germline CDR1 is SGHTA and CDR2 is FQGNSA. The DNA of the CDR3 is TGTGCCAGCAGCTTACCGGTCCTCTCCTACGAGCAGTACTTC. As protein: CASSLPVLSYEQYF.

J is TRBJ2-3 and V is TRBV7-3; a weak D match, TRBD1 (6 bases). Germline V gene lookup returns CDR1 SGHTA and CDR2 FQGTGA. There are 16 residues in the CDR3. Trimming shortened V by 5 bases and J by 2 bases, and 17 bases separated the two germline ends. CDR3 region: CASSLQGSRSTDTQYF. The CDR3 coding sequence is TGTGCCAGCAGCCTACAGGGTTCGCGTTCCACAGATACGCAGTATTTT.